The 32 T cell receptor beta chains presented below share a single source sample, sequenced in a study of vaccination effects on CD4 cells after COVID-19 (dated by TCRdb to the early 2020s). To prepare the library, the immunoSEQ multiplex PCR assay was applied. Imported from immuneACCESS, the table was reduced by TCRdb to in-frame sequences with V and J called. These copies leave out some clones; in studies compared against another copy, an unresolved V gene accounts for under half, and the cause of the remainder is not known. The sample table shows approximately 29,000 clones, and around two thirds are seen once. The ten largest clonotypes hold about 15% of the sample. Their cognate antigens are unknown. After about 9 days of culture, CD4+ T cells were isolated with the EasySep CD4+ T cell isolation kit. Participants received two doses of either the BNT162b2 or the mRNA-1273 mRNA SARS-CoV-2 vaccine.

The sequences come from CD4+ T cells from PBMCs cultured without peptide, collected after COVID-19 vaccination. These receptors were collected from a human donor who received a COVID-19 vaccine.

The chain combines TRBV6-1 with TRBJ2-7, with a tentative D call TRBD1 (6 bases). The V end lost 3 bases, the J end lost 3 bases, and 9 bases lay between the germline ends. In germline, CDR1 is MNHNS, CDR2 SASEGT. This CDR3 is 13 amino acids long. The CDR3 loop is CASSEGHNYEQYF. CDR3 nucleotide sequence: TGTGCCAGCAGTGAGGGACATAACTACGAGCAGTACTTC.

This chain joins TRBV29-1 and TRBJ1-2; D is unresolved. CDR1 and CDR2 from the germline V gene are SQVTM and ANQGSEA. This CDR3 is built from 12 residues. Trimming left V 2 bases short and J 2 bases short, with 6 bases between. The CDR3 loop is CSVENRNYGYTF. CDR3 in DNA: TGCAGCGTTGAAAACCGGAACTATGGCTACACCTTC.

This clone has a single count. The chain employs TRBV5-4 and TRBJ1-3, with D possibly being TRBD1 (5 bases). The V gene's germline CDR1 is SGHNT and CDR2 YYREEE (reference sequence). Trimming cost V 0 bases and J 1 base, with 5 bases left between them. The CDR3 covers 14 residues. CDR3 coding DNA: TGTGCCAGCAGCTTGGACAGGTCTGGAAACACCATATATTTT. It yields the protein CASSLDRSGNTIYF.

This rearrangement joins TRBV6-5 to TRBJ1-1, with TRBD1 as a possible D gene (5 bases). The CDR3 runs to 13 residues. Germline CDR1 and CDR2: MNHEY and SVGAGI. V shed 6 bases and J shed 7 bases, with 15 bases lying between them. Here the CDR3 reads CASRPAGWNEAFF. The DNA of the CDR3 is TGTGCCAGCAGACCGGCAGGGTGGAATGAAGCTTTCTTT.

In its sample, this clone was seen a few times. The rearrangement uses TRBV19 and TRBJ2-7; D is perhaps TRBD1 (5 bases). Trimming took off 5 bases at V and 1 base at J, with 18 bases between the two ends. The V gene's germline CDR1 is LNHDA and CDR2 SQIVND (reference sequence). CDR3 length equals 16 residues. The CDR3 spells CASSPLSGQASYEQYF. CDR3 nucleotide sequence: TGTGCCAGTAGTCCCTTATCAGGGCAGGCTTCCTACGAGCAGTACTTC.

This clone was seen a few times. The J gene is TRBJ1-1, the V gene TRBV12-3 or TRBV12-4; D may be TRBD1 (5 bases). This CDR3 comprises 13 residues. V gave up 4 bases and J gave up 2 bases, with 8 bases separating them. CDR3 sequence (DNA): TGTGCCAGCAGTTCCGGACACAACACTGAAGCTTTCTTT. It encodes CASSSGHNTEAFF.

The V call is TRBV6-5, the J call TRBJ1-4; unclear D gene. This CDR3 is built from 14 residues. V lost 7 bases and J lost 4, with 13 bases in between. Per the germline V gene, CDR1 is MNHEY and CDR2 is SVGAGI. This CDR3 reads CASNPRSFNEKLFF. The CDR3 DNA reads as TGTGCCAGCAACCCCAGGTCATTTAATGAAAAACTGTTTTTT.

The gene calls are TRBV19 and TRBJ1-5, with 9 bases matching TRBD1. CDR1 is LNHDA and CDR2 is SQIVND in the germline V gene (reference sequence). The CDR3 has 16 amino acids. J was trimmed by 5 bases and V by 1 base; bases with no gene match: 6. The CDR3 bases are TGTGCCAGTAGTATAGGTGGGACAGGGAAGCATCAGCCCCAGCATTTT. It codes for CASSIGGTGKHQPQHF.

This clone was counted between two and nine times. The chain links TRBV6-2 or TRBV6-3 to TRBJ1-2; 10 bases fit TRBD1. CDR1 is MNHEY and CDR2 is SVGEGT in the germline V gene. The CDR3 loop spans 15 amino acids. Trimming at V came to 5 bases and at J to 2 bases, leaving 5 bases not matched to a gene. The CDR3 sequence: CASSDPGQGNYGYTF. DNA of the CDR3: TGTGCCAGCAGTGATCCGGGACAGGGGAACTATGGCTACACCTTC.

This clone was picked up a small number of times. The V gene is TRBV4-2, the J gene TRBJ1-2, with TRBD1 as a possible D gene (5 bases). V was shortened by 3 bases and J by 4 bases, with 18 bases between the two germline ends. Germline V CDR1 and CDR2: LGHNA, YNFKEQ. The CDR3 runs 16 residues. CDR3 nucleotide sequence: TGTGCCAGCAGCCACGAGAAACCTACAGGAGCCTATGGCTACACCTTC. Translating it yields CASSHEKPTGAYGYTF.

The chain employs TRBV12-3 or TRBV12-4 and TRBJ1-3; D not resolved. The CDR3 has 10 residues. The V gene lost 8 bases and the J gene lost 8 bases, with 7 bases spanning the gap. CDR3: CASRRDTIYF. CDR3 sequence (DNA): TGTGCCAGCCGGCGGGACACCATATATTTT.

The genes are TRBV7-8 and TRBJ2-7, with TRBD1 matching over 7 bases. The germline CDR1 and CDR2 sequences are SGHVS and FQNEAQ. The ends lost 4 bases at V and 5 bases at J; junction bases unmatched: 5. The CDR3 has 13 amino acids. The CDR3 nucleotides are TGTGCCAGCAGCTCCCGAGGGGGCCACGAGCAGTACTTC. It specifies CASSSRGGHEQYF.

The V gene is TRBV3-1 (or the pseudogene TRBV3-2), the J gene TRBJ2-7; 9 positions agree with TRBD1. Germline CDR1 is LGHDT and CDR2 is YNNKEL (reference sequence). The CDR3 loop spans 14 amino acids. The V gene end was trimmed by 5 bases and the J gene end by 5 bases; junction bases not matched to a gene: 7. The chain's CDR3 is CASSTGTGSNEQYF. CDR3 nucleotides: TGTGCCAGCAGCACCGGGACAGGGTCCAACGAGCAGTACTTC.

This clone occurred once. V and J are TRBV19 and TRBJ1-2; 7 bases are a match to TRBD1. The V gene end was trimmed by 10 bases and the J gene end by 4 bases; junction bases not matched to a gene: 6. The CDR3 spans 12 residues. CDR1 LNHDA and CDR2 SQIVND come from the germline V gene (reference sequence). CDR3 in DNA: TGTGCCACTACCGGGACAGCCTATGGCTACACCTTC. The encoded protein is CATTGTAYGYTF.

This clone was seen once. The chain combines TRBV5-1 with TRBJ1-1; 7 bases are a match to TRBD1. Per germline, CDR1 SGHRS and CDR2 YFSETQ. V lost 1 base and J lost 0; bases outside the gene matches: 12. The CDR3 has 18 residues. CDR3: CASSLLGTERFMNTEAFF. CDR3 nucleotide sequence: TGCGCCAGCAGCTTGTTAGGGACAGAGCGTTTCATGAACACTGAAGCTTTCTTT.

The sample holds one count of this clone. V is TRBV4-3 and J is TRBJ1-6; D might be TRBD1 (5 bases). V lost 1 base and J 10 bases, leaving 17 bases between the germline ends. The germline CDR1 and CDR2 sequences are LGHNA and YSLEER. This CDR3 contains 16 residues. The CDR3 DNA reads TGCGCCAGCAGCCAAGGGGCCTATCACGGGGGGTCACCCCTCCACTTT. Encoded protein: CASSQGAYHGGSPLHF.

The chain is built from TRBV6-6 and TRBJ1-1, with a tentative D call TRBD1 (5 bases). CDR3 length: 15 amino acids. CDR1 MNHNY and CDR2 SVGAGI come from the germline V gene (reference sequence). V was shortened by 7 bases and J by 3 bases, with 18 bases between the two germline ends. The CDR3, as DNA: TGTGCCAGCATCGAAACCGATACAGGAGACACTGAAGCTTTCTTT. Amino acid sequence: CASIETDTGDTEAFF.

The sample holds a few counts of this clone. V gene TRBV20-1 combines with J gene TRBJ1-5; 9 nucleotides agree with TRBD1. Germline CDR1 DFQATT, CDR2 SNEGSKA (reference sequence). J gave up 5 bases and V 3 bases, and 8 bases lay outside the gene matches. This CDR3 is built from 15 residues. CDR3 bases: TGCAGTGCTAGTTGGTTCGGGACAGGGTATCAGCCCCAGCATTTT. Translated: CSASWFGTGYQPQHF.

CDR3 nucleotide sequence: TGTGCCAGCAGCTTAGTCTTTAGGGTGACGAACACTGAAGCTTTCTTT. Protein: CASSLVFRVTNTEAFF. V gene TRBV7-6 combines with J gene TRBJ1-1, with unresolved D. This CDR3 comprises 16 residues. V was cut by 1 base and J by 1 base, with 13 bases left in between. Germline CDR1 reads SGHVS; CDR2 reads FNYEAQ.

Regarding this clone: One end of the junction varies from germline; a read error may be responsible. This chain connects TRBV29-1 to TRBJ1-2; 8 positions agree with TRBD1. Germline-derived CDR1 and CDR2 are SQVTM and ANQGSEA. The CDR3 extends over 13 amino acids. The CDR3 loop reads CSVEGQGSSGYTF. The CDR3 region has the DNA TGCAGCGTCGAAGGACAGGGTTCTTCTGGCTACACCTTC.

The sample holds one count of this clone. The V call is TRBV5-1, the J call TRBJ2-3, with 10 bases matching TRBD2. The V and J ends lost 0 bases and 1 base, in that order; junction bases with no gene match: 2. Germline CDR1 is SGHRS and CDR2 is YFSETQ. This CDR3 spans 16 amino acids. The CDR3 region is CASSLGGTSGTDTQYF. In DNA, the CDR3 is TGCGCCAGCAGCTTGGGGGGGACTAGCGGCACAGATACGCAGTATTTT.

The chain recombines TRBV7-2 with TRBJ2-3; TRBD2 agrees at 8 bases. The CDR3 is made up of 18 amino acids. With 0 bases clipped from V and 5 bases from J, the junction kept 13 bases outside the gene matches. The germline CDR1 and CDR2 sequences are SGHTA and FQGNSA. The CDR3 nucleotides read TGTGCCAGCAGCTTAGCCGGAGGTTACGGGGGGGTTCAAGATACGCAGTATTTT. As protein: CASSLAGGYGGVQDTQYF.

This chain joins TRBV29-1 and TRBJ2-1; D might be TRBD1 (6 bases). V gave up 5 bases and J gave up 3 bases, with 11 bases separating them. CDR3 length: 13 amino acids. The germline CDR1 and CDR2 sequences are SQVTM and ANQGSEA. The CDR3 DNA reads TGCAGCGTTTCTCGGGACAACTACAATGAGCAGTTCTTC. Protein product: CSVSRDNYNEQFF.

By sample fraction, this clone is medium-sized (0.01 to 0.1%). The chain carries TRBV7-9 and TRBJ1-1; D perhaps matches TRBD1 (5 bases). Trimming pared 5 bases from V and 8 bases from J, leaving 18 bases between. Germline V gene sequence: CDR1 SEHNR, CDR2 FQNEAQ (reference sequence). The CDR3 spans 14 residues. Here the CDR3 reads CASSPKGEGSEAFF. DNA for the CDR3: TGTGCCAGCAGCCCAAAAGGGGAGGGATCCGAAGCTTTCTTT. Complete variable domain (other parts from reference TRBV7-9 and TRBJ1-1): DTGVSQNPRHKITKRGQNVTFRCDPISEHNRLYWYRQTLGQGPEFLTYFQNEAQLEKSRLLSDRFSAERPKGSFSTLEIQRTEQGDSAMYLCASSPKGEGSEAFFGQGTRLTVV.

This chain uses TRBV7-2 with TRBJ2-5; possibly TRBD2 for D (6 bases). V lost 2 bases to trimming and J lost 2 bases, with 9 bases between them. Germline V gene data show CDR1 as SGHTA and CDR2 as FQGNSA. The CDR3 is made up of 14 amino acids. The chain's CDR3 is CASSLLTRQETQYF. In DNA form, the CDR3 reads TGTGCCAGCAGCTTACTGACTAGACAAGAGACCCAGTACTTC. The whole variable domain, remainder taken from reference TRBV7-2 and TRBJ2-5, is GAGVSQSPSNKVTEKGKDVELRCDPISGHTALYWYRQSLGQGLEFLIYFQGNSAPDKSGLPSDRFSAERTGGSVSTLTIQRTQQEDSAVYLCASSLLTRQETQYFGPGTRLLVL.

J is TRBJ1-2 and V is TRBV4-2, with D perhaps TRBD1 (6 bases). CDR1 is LGHNA and CDR2 is YNFKEQ in the germline V gene. CDR3 length: 17 amino acids. Deletions cut 0 bases from V and 2 bases from J, with 16 bases between. The CDR3 protein is CASSQDWLQGKNYGYTF. In DNA form, the CDR3 reads TGTGCCAGCAGCCAAGATTGGCTCCAGGGGAAAAACTATGGCTACACCTTC.

The rearrangement uses TRBV6-5 and TRBJ1-6; 9 nucleotides line up with TRBD1. Per the germline V gene, CDR1 is MNHEY and CDR2 is SVGAGI. The CDR3 runs 15 residues. J gave up 7 bases and V 6 bases, and 7 bases lay outside the gene matches. This chain's CDR3 is CASRRRQGGNSPLHF. CDR3 bases: TGTGCCAGCAGGCGAAGACAGGGGGGAAATTCACCCCTCCACTTT.

This clone appeared a few times. This sequence joins TRBV24-1 and TRBJ1-6; D is unresolved. The CDR3 sequence is 13 residues long. The germline V gene has CDR1 KGHDR and CDR2 SFDVKD. The CDR3: CPKPRTVRSPLHF. DNA for the CDR3: TGTCCTAAACCTCGGACTGTTAGGTCACCCCTCCACTTT.

The V call is TRBV3-1 (or the pseudogene TRBV3-2), the J call TRBJ1-1, with D unclear. This CDR3 is built from 15 residues. With 0 bases removed from V and 0 bases from J, the gap between germline ends came to 8 bases. The germline V gene has CDR1 LGHDT and CDR2 YNNKEL (reference sequence). CDR3 DNA sequence: TGTGCCAGCAGCCAAGATTATAGTCTGAACACTGAAGCTTTCTTT. Protein: CASSQDYSLNTEAFF.

The rearrangement uses TRBV18 and TRBJ1-2; D gene uncertain. CDR3 length: 15 amino acids. Deletions cut 3 bases from V and 6 bases from J, with 17 bases between. Germline loops: CDR1 KGHSH, CDR2 LQKENI. The CDR3 sequence: CASSPAWRASDGYTF. The CDR3 bases are TGTGCCAGCTCACCCGCGTGGAGGGCGTCGGATGGCTACACCTTC.

The chain links TRBV6-1 to TRBJ2-3; 11 positions match TRBD2. The junction had 8 bases not matched to a gene; V was cut back by 3 bases and J by 3 bases. The CDR3 spans 17 residues. From germline, CDR1 is MNHNS and CDR2 SASEGT. CDR3 sequence reads: CASSENALAGGTDTQYF. CDR3 in DNA: TGTGCCAGCAGTGAGAACGCGTTAGCGGGGGGGACAGATACGCAGTATTTT.

Details on this clone: The junction shows a germline mismatch at one end, possibly a read error. This chain uses TRBV7-7 with TRBJ2-7; D assignment may be TRBD1 or TRBD2 (6 bases each). CDR1 SSHAT and CDR2 FNYEAQ come from the germline V gene (reference sequence). This CDR3 has 15 residues. DNA for the CDR3: TGTGCTAGCAGCCCCATAGGGGGGACCCCCTACGAGCAGTACTTC. Its protein product is CASSPIGGTPYEQYF. Based on the CDR3 plus reference TRBV7-7 and TRBJ2-7, the full variable domain is GAGVSQSPRYKVTKRGQDVTLRCDPISSHATLYWYQQALGQGPEFLTYFNYEAQPDKSGLPSDRFSAERPEGSISTLTIQRTEQRDSAMYRCASSPIGGTPYEQYFGPGTRLTVT.